This T cell receptor beta chain was sequenced in a study of beta chain features in type 1 diabetes. Background on the study: Across every sample, about 100 million sorted cells were examined in total.

Worth noting for this clone: The target antigen is unknown.

General study points: TCRB CDR3s from Type 1 diabetes patients were moderately but significantly shorter in all four CD4+ subsets.

One heparinised blood draw, averaging about 116 mL, came from each donor. Each of the CD4+ naive, central memory, regulatory and stem cell-like memory populations was sorted via CD45RO/CCR7/CD25/CD127/CD95/CD27. Expressed TCRB transcripts were sequenced after all isolated RNA was converted to cDNA. There were 3 million to 4 million reads on average in the naive, central memory and regulatory T cell samples. Data came from immunoSEQ multiplex PCR; TCRdb stores just in-frame clones and leaves some out. The repertoire has 300,000 or so clones, approximately 13% of them found once; the top ten carry roughly 0.015%. The CDR3 runs to 11 residues. The germline CDR1 and CDR2 sequences are SEHNR and FQNEAQ (reference sequence). Trimming removed 1 base from V and 12 bases from J, with 9 bases in between.

The sequencing sample was made of naive CD4+ T cells from blood. The chain has TRBV7-9 and TRBJ1-2; D uncertain. The receptor's source is a woman aged 18 to 35 with type 1 diabetes. Written as DNA, the CDR3 is TGTGCCAGCAGCTTAGTACAAGTTCACACCTTC. Protein: CASSLVQVHTF.